The present T cell receptor beta chain was sequenced within a study of T cells after yellow fever vaccination. Turning to the study itself: Preparation of fractions with low cell numbers was performed using SMART-Seq v4 Ultra Low Input.

From the 5' RACE reads, TCRdb called clonotypes with MiXCR, one entry per CDR3 protein. The sample shows a few hundred thousand distinct CDR3 sequences, 8% to 9.5% of them seen only once. The germline gives CDR1 SGHNT, CDR2 YYREEE (reference sequence). The CDR3 is 14 residues long. V lost 5 bases and J 4 bases, leaving 12 bases between the germline ends. This chain uses TRBV5-4 with TRBJ2-2; D possibly uses TRBD1 or TRBD2 (7 bases each). The TCR originated in a young man who received the YFV17D yellow fever vaccine. The material sequenced was PBMCs, taken around 45 days after the first yellow fever vaccination. The CDR3 coding sequence is TGTGCCAGCAGGCGGGGGACAGCCACCGGGGAGCTGTTTTTT. The encoded protein is CASRRGTATGELFF. The variable domain in full, with the rest retrieved from reference TRBV5-4 and TRBJ2-2, is ETGVTQSPTHLIKTRGQQVTLRCSSQSGHNTVSWYQQALGQGPQFIFQYYREEENGRGNFPPRFSGLQFPNYSSELNVNALELDDSALYLCASRRGTATGELFFGEGSRLTVL.